This T cell receptor (beta chain) appears in the sequencing data of a study of blood T cell repertoires in COVID-19. Study in general: Recovery meant two consecutive negative NP/OP PCR tests, professional clearance, or resolved symptoms.

Profiling relied on immunoSEQ multiplex PCR, and the TCRdb table lists in-frame clones only, not all of them. The profile covers about 190,000 clones, with approximately 86% appearing a single time and 20% to 25% taken by the ten largest. Germline CDR1 SNHLY, CDR2 FYNNEI. The CDR3 has 12 residues. The V segment lost 10 bases and the J segment 4 bases; nucleotides outside the gene matches: 3. The sample was PBMCs or T cells enriched from blood (not recorded which). The clonotype comes from a woman aged 40 to 50 in a cohort exposed to, infected with or recovered from COVID-19 (not recorded which). This rearrangement joins TRBV2 to TRBJ1-4; 7 nucleotides match TRBD1. In DNA, the CDR3 is TGTGCCAATCGGGACAGTAATGAAAAACTGTTTTTT. It translates to CANRDSNEKLFF.